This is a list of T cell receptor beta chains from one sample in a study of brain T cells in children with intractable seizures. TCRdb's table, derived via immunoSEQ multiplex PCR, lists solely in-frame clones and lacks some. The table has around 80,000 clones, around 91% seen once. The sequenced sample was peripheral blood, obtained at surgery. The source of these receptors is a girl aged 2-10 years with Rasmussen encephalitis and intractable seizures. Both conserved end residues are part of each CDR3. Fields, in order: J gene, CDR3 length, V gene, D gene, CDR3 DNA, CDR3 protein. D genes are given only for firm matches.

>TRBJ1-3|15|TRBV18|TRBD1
TGTGCCAGCTCACCTCCGACAGGGGATGGAAACACCATATATTTT
CASSPPTGDGNTIYF
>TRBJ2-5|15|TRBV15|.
TGTGCCACCAGCAGAGGATCGGGGAGCCAAGAGACCCAGTACTTC
CATSRGSGSQETQYF
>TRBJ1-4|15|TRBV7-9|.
TGTGCCAGCAGCTTAGCGCTGGGGGGTAGTGAAAAACTGTTTTTT
CASSLALGGSEKLFF
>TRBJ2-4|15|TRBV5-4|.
TGTGCCAGCAGCTTGGAAGGGCTAGCCAAAAACATTCAGTACTTC
CASSLEGLAKNIQYF
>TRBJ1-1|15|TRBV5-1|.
TGCGCCAGCAATGGGGGCCCTACTGGTAACACTGAAGCTTTCTTT
CASNGGPTGNTEAFF
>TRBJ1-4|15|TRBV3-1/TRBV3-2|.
TGTGCCAGCAGCCAGAAGCTTGCAACTAATGAAAAACTGTTTTTT
CASSQKLATNEKLFF
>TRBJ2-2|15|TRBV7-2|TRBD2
TGTGCCAGCAGCGTCGGGACTACGAACACCGGGGAGCTGTTTTTT
CASSVGTTNTGELFF
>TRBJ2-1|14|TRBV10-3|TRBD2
TGTGCCATCAGTGAGAGGGGACTAGCCCATGAGCAGTTCTTC
CAISERGLAHEQFF
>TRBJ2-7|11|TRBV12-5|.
TGTGCTAGTGGTTTACTCTGGGAGCAGTACTTC
CASGLLWEQYF
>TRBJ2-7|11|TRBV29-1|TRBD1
TGCAGCGCCGGGACAGGTGGCGAGCAGTACTTC
CSAGTGGEQYF